Shown below are 25 T cell receptor beta chains from a single sample sequenced in a study of T cells after yellow fever vaccination. TCRdb ran MiXCR on the 5' RACE reads and lists one entry per CDR3 protein. The sample includes 200,000 to 300,000 distinct CDR3 sequences, over 6.5% of them seen just once. This specimen was CD4+ T cells sorted from PBMCs, taken on the day of the yellow fever booster vaccination. Receptors were obtained from a man under 40 who received the YFV17D yellow fever vaccine.

This clonotype was seen many times. The chain uses TRBV23-1 and TRBJ2-3; maybe TRBD2 (5 bases). TRBV23-1 is an ORF, with its function uncertain. Trimming shortened V by 7 bases and J by 8 bases, and 25 bases separated the two germline ends. The CDR3 contains 16 residues. CDR3 residues: CASTSGPRVPEGTQYF. In DNA form, the CDR3 reads TGCGCCAGCACCTCTGGACCGCGAGTCCCAGAGGGTACGCAGTATTTT.

This clonotype was observed at least ten times. The chain couples TRBV27 to TRBJ2-7; TRBD1 agrees at 7 bases. The CDR3 loop spans 14 amino acids. The V gene's germline CDR1 is MNHEY and CDR2 SMNVEV (reference sequence). With 4 bases clipped from V and 3 bases from J, the junction kept 6 bases outside the gene matches. CDR3 sequence (DNA): TGTGCCAGCAGTTCGTTTGACAGGGTCTACGAGCAGTACTTC. Its translation: CASSSFDRVYEQYF.

There are a few counts of this clonotype. This chain connects TRBV28 to TRBJ2-1; no definite D call. V lost 3 bases, J lost 2 bases, and 11 bases lay in between. CDR1 MDHEN and CDR2 SYDVKM come from the germline V gene. The CDR3 length is 15 residues. This CDR3 is CASSLAQFTYNEQFF. CDR3 DNA sequence: TGTGCCAGCAGTTTGGCACAGTTCACCTACAATGAGCAGTTCTTC.

This chain uses TRBV20-1 with TRBJ1-2, with TRBD1 identical over 7 bases. This CDR3 is built from 15 residues. V trimming: 0 bases; J trimming: 0 bases; junction bases outside the gene matches: 4. Germline V gene lookup returns CDR1 DFQATT and CDR2 SNEGSKA (reference sequence). CDR3 DNA: TGCAGTGCTAGAGATCAGGGACAGTCTAACTATGGCTACACCTTC. Encoded protein: CSARDQGQSNYGYTF.

The rearrangement links TRBV5-1 to TRBJ1-1; D unresolved. V gave up 0 bases and J gave up 1 base, with 7 bases separating them. The CDR3 runs to 14 residues. Germline loops: CDR1 SGHRS, CDR2 YFSETQ. The CDR3 DNA reads as TGCGCCAGCAGCTTGGACACCTCGAACACTGAAGCTTTCTTT. Translation gives CASSLDTSNTEAFF.

The table lists this clonotype with many counts. The genes are TRBV5-6 and TRBJ2-3, with 10 bases identical to TRBD2. Germline lookup yields CDR1 SGHDT and CDR2 YYEEEE. Trimming at V came to 5 bases and at J to 2 bases, leaving 8 bases not matched to a gene. This CDR3 comprises 16 residues. CDR3 DNA: TGTGCCAGCAGTCGGAGGACTAGCGGATACACAGATACGCAGTATTTT. Protein product: CASSRRTSGYTDTQYF.

DNA for the CDR3: TGTGCCATCAGCCCCGGGACAGGGTTATCACTAGCTGGAAACACCATATATTTT. Residues: CAISPGTGLSLAGNTIYF. This chain joins TRBV10-3 and TRBJ1-3; 9 nucleotides match TRBD1. The V and J ends lost 6 bases and 2 bases, in that order; junction bases with no gene match: 14. The CDR3 length is 18 residues. Germline CDR1 reads ENHRY; CDR2 reads SYGVKD.

J is TRBJ1-5 and V is TRBV27; D gene unclear. The CDR3 totals 14 residues. Germline V gene sequence: CDR1 MNHEY, CDR2 SMNVEV (reference sequence). V was pared by 5 bases and J by 2 bases, with 10 bases between. The CDR3: CASSGSRGNQPQHF. Written as DNA, the CDR3 is TGTGCCAGCAGTGGGTCTCGGGGCAATCAGCCCCAGCATTTT.

The chain is built from TRBV18 and TRBJ2-6; possibly TRBD1 or TRBD2 for D (5 bases each). V lost 6 bases, J lost 2 bases, and 14 bases lay in between. The CDR3 is made up of 16 amino acids. Germline V gene lookup returns CDR1 KGHSH and CDR2 LQKENI. This chain's CDR3 is CASSSWGYAGANVLTF. For the CDR3, the DNA is TGTGCCAGCTCCTCGTGGGGGTACGCTGGGGCCAACGTCCTGACTTTC.

The CDR3 coding sequence is TGCGCCAGCAGTGAGTCGAATTTAGGGCAAGAGACCCAGTACTTC. It translates to CASSESNLGQETQYF. The V and J genes are TRBV10-1 and TRBJ2-5; no clear D gene. Germline CDR1 and CDR2: WNHNN and SYGVQD (reference sequence). The CDR3 is 15 residues long. The V gene lost 0 bases and the J gene lost 2 bases, with 10 bases spanning the gap.

This clonotype was seen a handful of times. The genes are TRBV29-1 and TRBJ2-5; D gene unclear. The CDR3 consists of 11 residues. CDR1 and CDR2 from the germline V gene are SQVTM and ANQGSEA. Trimming removed 7 bases at V and 5 bases at J, with 11 bases between. The CDR3 DNA sequence: TGCAGCGGATCTATGATGGAGACCCAGTACTTC. It codes for CSGSMMETQYF. Looking up the rest from reference TRBV29-1 and TRBJ2-5 gives the full variable domain: SAVISQKPSRDICQRGTSLTIQCQVDSQVTMMFWYRQQPGQSLTLIATANQGSEATYESGFVIDKFPISRPNLTFSTLTVSNMSPEDSSIYLCSGSMMETQYFGPGTRLLVL.

In this sample, this clonotype turned up a few times. The CDR3 DNA is TGCAGTGCTAGAGCGGCTAGCGGGTCGACGCACAATGAGCAGTTCTTC. Translated, it gives CSARAASGSTHNEQFF. The chain links TRBV20-1 to TRBJ2-1; 8 bases match TRBD2. V trimming: 1 base; J trimming: 5 bases; junction bases outside the gene matches: 10. CDR3 length equals 16 residues. Germline V lookup: CDR1 DFQATT, CDR2 SNEGSKA (reference sequence).

Details on this clonotype: Sequence at one end of the junction differs from germline and may be a read error. The CDR3 nucleotides are TGCTGTGCTCCCCCCGTTGGGGAGGGGAAAAAAGAGACCCAGTACTTC. Translating gives CCAPPVGEGKKETQYF. This rearrangement joins TRBV20-1 to TRBJ2-5; TRBD2 aligns across 7 bases. This CDR3 region has 16 residues. Germline CDR1 and CDR2: DFQATT and SNEGSKA (reference sequence).

This clonotype appeared many times. The chain uses TRBV9 and TRBJ2-1, with 7 bases that match TRBD2. Germline-derived CDR1 and CDR2 are SGDLS and YYNGEE. The CDR3 contains 14 residues. The trim removed 4 bases at V and 5 bases at J, leaving 6 bases unmatched. CDR3 nucleotides: TGTGCCAGCAGCTCGCGGACTAGAAACAATGAGCAGTTCTTC. Protein sequence: CASSSRTRNNEQFF.

This clonotype was picked up many times. The chain joins TRBV10-3 to TRBJ2-2; D possibly corresponds to TRBD1 (7 bases). V gave up 3 bases and J gave up 2 bases, with 13 bases separating them. Germline lookup yields CDR1 ENHRY and CDR2 SYGVKD. The CDR3 totals 16 residues. DNA for the CDR3: TGTGCCATCAGTGAAGGAGGGGGCTCCAACACCGGGGAGCTGTTTTTT. Its protein is CAISEGGGSNTGELFF.

The sample holds a few counts of this clonotype. The chain carries TRBV5-1 and TRBJ2-1; D remains ambiguous. CDR3 size: 16 residues. Per the germline V gene, CDR1 is SGHRS and CDR2 is YFSETQ. Trimming shortened V by 5 bases and J by 0 bases, and 15 bases separated the two germline ends. In nucleotides, the CDR3 is TGCGCCAGCAGACTTGGAATAGCTAGCTCCTACAATGAGCAGTTCTTC. It yields the protein CASRLGIASSYNEQFF.

The rearrangement joins TRBV5-1 to TRBJ2-7, with a possible D match to TRBD1 (5 bases). The V gene lost 4 bases and the J gene lost 7 bases, with 12 bases spanning the gap. The CDR3 runs 12 residues. Germline V gene lookup returns CDR1 SGHRS and CDR2 YFSETQ. CDR3 residues: CASSVDSGEQYF. The DNA for the CDR3 is TGCGCCAGCAGCGTCGACAGTGGGGAGCAGTACTTC.

Ten or more counts support this clonotype. The V call is TRBV20-1, the J call TRBJ2-2; D may be TRBD1 (5 bases). The germline V gene has CDR1 DFQATT and CDR2 SNEGSKA (reference sequence). Trimming took 6 bases from V and 4 from J, leaving 12 bases between them. The CDR3 is 13 residues long. The CDR3 bases are TGCAGTGCAGCCCCGACAGTCACCGGGGAGCTGTTTTTT. Protein product: CSAAPTVTGELFF.

This clonotype was observed a few times. V usage is TRBV2 and J usage is TRBJ2-1; TRBD2 is a possible D gene (5 bases). Germline V gene lookup returns CDR1 SNHLY and CDR2 FYNNEI. This CDR3 is built from 11 residues. V was trimmed by 9 bases and J by 4 bases, leaving 7 bases between them. CDR3 sequence: CASRGYNEQFF. CDR3 bases: TGTGCCAGTAGAGGGTACAATGAGCAGTTCTTC.

This clonotype has only a few counts. This chain's CDR3 is CASSQRAGRGETQYF. In DNA form, the CDR3 reads TGTGCCAGCAGTCAGAGGGCGGGGCGGGGAGAGACCCAGTACTTC. The J gene is TRBJ2-5, the V gene TRBV7-2; tentative D call: TRBD2 (6 bases). In germline, CDR1 is SGHTA, CDR2 FQGNSA. Deletions cut 6 bases from V and 4 bases from J, with 18 bases between. The CDR3 loop spans 15 amino acids.

This clonotype was detected a few times. V usage is TRBV30 and J usage is TRBJ2-7; 8 bases agree with TRBD2. The germline V gene encodes CDR1 GTSNPN and CDR2 SVGIG (reference sequence). The CDR3 has 15 residues. Trimming removed 0 bases from V and 3 bases from J; junction bases left unmatched: 7. The CDR3 nucleotides are TGTGCCTGGAGTGTAAACTCGCTAGCGGGCTACGAGCAGTACTTC. Residues: CAWSVNSLAGYEQYF.

This clonotype was found a few times. V is TRBV10-3 and J is TRBJ2-5; D might be TRBD2 (6 bases). The CDR3 covers 15 residues. The germline CDR1 and CDR2 sequences are ENHRY and SYGVKD. V was shortened by 2 bases and J by 7 bases, with 17 bases between the two germline ends. This CDR3 reads CAISELLGEAGTQYF. The CDR3 bases are TGTGCCATCAGTGAGCTGTTAGGGGAGGCGGGGACCCAGTACTTC.

The V call is TRBV11-2, the J call TRBJ2-7, with 13 bases identical to TRBD2. There are 15 residues in the CDR3. V shed 6 bases and J 5 bases; nucleotides not matched to a gene: 7. Per the germline V gene, CDR1 is SGHAT and CDR2 is FQNNGV. The CDR3, as DNA: TGTGCCAGCAGACCCTCCGGGACTAGCGGGAACGAGCAGTACTTC. Translated, it gives CASRPSGTSGNEQYF. The entire variable domain, with the rest obtained from reference TRBV11-2 and TRBJ2-7, is as follows: EAGVAQSPRYKIIEKRQSVAFWCNPISGHATLYWYQQILGQGPKLLIQFQNNGVVDDSQLPKDRFSAERLKGVDSTLKIQPAKLEDSAVYLCASRPSGTSGNEQYFGPGTRLTVT.

This clonotype was counted at least ten times. The chain employs TRBV24-1 and TRBJ2-1; D perhaps matches TRBD2 (5 bases). CDR1 and CDR2 (germline): KGHDR, SFDVKD. The V and J ends lost 1 base and 7 bases respectively, with 7 bases between them. There are 13 residues in the CDR3. Here the CDR3 DNA reads TGTGCCACCAGTGATTTTCCGGGGAATGAGCAGTTCTTC. It yields the protein CATSDFPGNEQFF.

This clonotype was recorded at least ten times. CDR3 in DNA: TGCAGCGTTTTGGCGGGAGTTTCCTACAATGAGCAGTTCTTC. Translation: CSVLAGVSYNEQFF. The chain has TRBV29-1 and TRBJ2-1, with TRBD2 matching over 7 bases. The V segment lost 5 bases and the J segment 1 base; nucleotides outside the gene matches: 5. Germline CDR1 and CDR2: SQVTM and ANQGSEA. The CDR3 is made up of 14 amino acids.